This T cell receptor (beta chain) was identified in a study of beta chain features in type 1 diabetes. Staining for CD45RO/CCR7/CD25/CD127/CD95/CD27 allowed sorting of CD4+ naive, central memory, regulatory and stem cell-like memory cells. Findings of the study overall: Reads derived from cDNA could over-represent cells showing high TCR expression. Within each of all four CD4+ subsets, Type 1 diabetes patients had TCRB CDR3s that were moderately but significantly shorter.

This CDR3 is 15 amino acids long. Between the trimmed V and J ends, which lost 0 bases and 4 bases, there was a span of 11 bases. CDR1 and CDR2 (germline): SGHVS, FNYEAQ. Sequencing targeted expressed TCRB transcripts, as all isolated RNA had been reverse transcribed. Naive, central memory and regulatory T cell samples came to a mean of approximately 3.57 million reads. Measured with immunoSEQ multiplex PCR; TCRdb has only the in-frame clones, and not every one. The repertoire consists of 150,000 or so clones, with around 8.4% occurring once and the leading ten covering approximately 0.56%. About this clone: Its cognate antigen is unknown.

The rearrangement links TRBV7-6 to TRBJ2-3; D remains unclear. This receptor was taken from a woman between 18 and 29 years old with type 1 diabetes. Sequenced sample: central memory CD4+ T cells from blood. The CDR3 loop reads CASSLAAVGSDTQYF. As DNA, the CDR3 is TGTGCCAGCAGCTTAGCGGCGGTAGGCTCAGATACGCAGTATTTT.